This TCR beta chain was sequenced in a study of blood T cell repertoires in COVID-19. Study information: The United States, Italy and Spain provided the acute and convalescent COVID-19 samples. T cells, B-cell-depleted T cells, or PBMCs provided the cDNA or gDNA that served as material.

Source study methods: By means of reference gene primer amplification, nucleated cell counts were estimated. The assay was immunoSEQ multiplex PCR, and TCRdb's table has in-frame clones only and misses some. V and J calls and clone size are copied from that table; D and trimming were computed from the DNA. The table has fewer than 45,000 clones, around four fifths seen once; the top ten hold around 15%. Germline V CDR1 and CDR2: MNHEY, SVGAGI. CDR3 length: 15 amino acids. Deletions cut 6 bases from V and 9 bases from J, with 21 bases between. The clonotype originates from a human donor in a cohort sampled during active COVID-19. Sequences were obtained from peripheral blood. V usage is TRBV6-5 and J usage is TRBJ2-1, with D possibly matching TRBD2 (7 bases). The CDR3 DNA sequence: TGTGCCAGCAGGAGAGGAGGGGGGGAAAGTGGTGAGCAGTTCTTC. It codes for CASRRGGGESGEQFF.